The T cell receptor (beta chain) under discussion was sequenced for a study of blood T cell repertoires in COVID-19. Overall study: Whether acute or convalescent, the COVID-19 samples came from the United States, Italy and Spain. Nucleic acid was either cDNA or gDNA, and it came from T cells, B-cell-depleted T cells, or PBMCs.

In the authors' methods: For nucleated cells, counts were estimated from reference gene primer amplification. The table came from immunoSEQ multiplex PCR; TCRdb's copy has only in-frame clones and leaves some out. The V and J calls and clone size are taken from that table; D and trimming were inferred from the DNA. Among 150,000 to 200,000 clones listed, about 89% were seen once. Germline V gene lookup returns CDR1 LGHDT and CDR2 YNNKEL (reference sequence). The CDR3 is made up of 18 amino acids. V gave up 6 bases and J gave up 0 bases; unmatched junction bases: 11. This clone was seen just once. V and J are TRBV3-1 (or the pseudogene TRBV3-2) and TRBJ2-1; 10 bases map to TRBD2. Sequencing was performed on peripheral blood. The TCR originated in a man younger than 30 who had recovered from COVID-19. CDR3 sequence reads: CASRVAGGPSSSYNEQFF. The DNA of the CDR3 is TGTGCCAGCAGAGTAGCGGGAGGCCCCTCGAGCTCCTACAATGAGCAGTTCTTC.